This TCR beta chain came from a study of T-cell reconstitution after alpha-beta-depleted transplantation in children. For TCRbeta, the library was prepared with unique molecular identifiers. TCRdb independently ran MiXCR on the PCR reads; one entry per CDR3 protein. The repertoire holds 250,000 to 300,000 distinct CDR3 sequences, with roughly a tenth as singletons. The sample holds many counts of this clonotype. The antigen remains undetermined. Points from the study as a whole: High day-60 TCRbeta diversity in some patients came from surviving recipient T cells and thymic progenitors.

There are 15 residues in the CDR3. The germline V gene has CDR1 SGHAT and CDR2 FQNNGV. V lost 2 bases and J lost 3, with 13 bases in between. Source: PBMCs, taken before TCRalphabeta/CD19-depleted stem cell transplant. The TCR was taken from a boy in the first two years of life with acute myeloid leukemia, due to receive a stem cell transplant. The chain joins TRBV11-2 to TRBJ1-2; D unclear. Here the CDR3 reads CASSLHGRGDYGYTF. For the CDR3, the DNA is TGTGCCAGCAGCTTACATGGCAGAGGAGACTATGGCTACACCTTC.